The clone carrying this T cell receptor (beta chain) was seen only a few times. Its antigen remains unidentified. These data come from a study of cytomegalovirus exposure and HLA in healthy donors. Study overall: When 398 donors were genotyped, roughly 78% of them were found to fall in the Caucasian-associated ancestry cluster. Overall study findings and caveats: Most TCR sequences proved rare, with some public TCRs found in many donors. Association of a missense DCLRE1C variant with TCR beta V- and J-gene trimming was reported in a later analysis. TCR beta sequences reportedly predicted most subjects' HLA-A and HLA-B alleles accurately.

From germline, CDR1 is SGHTA and CDR2 FQGNSA. This CDR3 spans 14 amino acids. Trimming cost V 4 bases and J 7 bases, with 13 bases left between them. 60 Vbeta and 13 Jbeta primers were used in PCR. Sequencing used immunoSEQ multiplex PCR; TCRdb keeps in-frame clones, though not all of them. The sample lists more than 85,000 clones; 55% to 75% were seen once. The source of this sequence is a woman aged 70 to 79 in good health and CMV-seropositive. The chain combines TRBV7-2 with TRBJ1-4, with D uncertain. Sequencing was carried out using PBMCs. This CDR3 is CASSYDGLGEKLFF. The CDR3 coding sequence is TGTGCCAGCAGCTACGACGGCCTAGGTGAAAAACTGTTTTTT.